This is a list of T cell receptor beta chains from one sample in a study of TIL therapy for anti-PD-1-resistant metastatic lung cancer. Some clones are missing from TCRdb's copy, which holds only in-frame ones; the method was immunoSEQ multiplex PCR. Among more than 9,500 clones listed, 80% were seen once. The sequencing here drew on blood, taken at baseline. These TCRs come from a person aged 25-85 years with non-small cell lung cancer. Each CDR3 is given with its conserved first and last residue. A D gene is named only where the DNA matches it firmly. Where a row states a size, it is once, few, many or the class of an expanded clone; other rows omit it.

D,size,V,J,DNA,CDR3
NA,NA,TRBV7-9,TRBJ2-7,TGTGCCAGCAGCCCTATTACCTACGAGCAGTACTTC,CASSPITYEQYF
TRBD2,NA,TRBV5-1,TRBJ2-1,TGCGCCAGCAGCCTAGCGGGAGGTGACTACAATGAGCAGTTCTTC,CASSLAGGDYNEQFF
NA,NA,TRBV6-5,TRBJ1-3,TGTGCCAGCAGTTACACATTCTCTGGAAACACCATATATTTT,CASSYTFSGNTIYF
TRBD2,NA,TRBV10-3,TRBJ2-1,TGTGCCATCAGTGAGTCCCCGGGACTAGCGGGAGGGCGGGAGCAGTTCTTC,CAISESPGLAGGREQFF
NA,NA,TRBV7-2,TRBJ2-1,TGTGCCAGCAGCTTAGGATCCGCGGGGTCCGTGTTCTTC,CASSLGSAGSVFF
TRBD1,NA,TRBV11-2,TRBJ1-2,TGTGCCAGCAGCTCGGACAGGGGGTTGAGCACCTTC,CASSSDRGLSTF
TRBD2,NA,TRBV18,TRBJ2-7,TGTGCCAGCTCACCACCTAGCGGGAGGGTTCCCGAGCAGTACTTC,CASSPPSGRVPEQYF
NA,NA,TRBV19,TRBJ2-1,TGTGCCAGTAGTATACCCTCTGGCGTCTACAATGAGCAGTTCTTC,CASSIPSGVYNEQFF
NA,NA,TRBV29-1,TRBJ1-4,TGCAGCGTGACCGGACAGATTAATGAAAAACTGTTTTTT,CSVTGQINEKLFF
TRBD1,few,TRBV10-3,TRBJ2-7,TGTGCCATCAGTGAACCAGGGACAGGGGTCTACGAGCAGTACTTC,CAISEPGTGVYEQYF
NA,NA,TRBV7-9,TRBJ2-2,TGTGCCAGCAGCTTACAGGGACCAAACACCGGGGAGCTGTTTTTT,CASSLQGPNTGELFF
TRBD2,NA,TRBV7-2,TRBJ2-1,TGTGCCAGCAGCTTAGGGGGACTAGCGGGAGATAAGCAGTTCTTC,CASSLGGLAGDKQFF
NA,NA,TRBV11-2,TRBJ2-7,TGTGCCAGCAGCTCCCTCCACTCCTACGAGCAGTACTTC,CASSSLHSYEQYF
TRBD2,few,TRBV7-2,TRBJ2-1,TGTGCCAGCAGCCTGGGACTAGCCGTTTTCAATGAGCAGTTCTTC,CASSLGLAVFNEQFF
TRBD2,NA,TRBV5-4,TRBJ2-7,TGTGCCAGCAGCTTGGGTGGTACTAGCGGAAACTACGAGCAGTACTTC,CASSLGGTSGNYEQYF
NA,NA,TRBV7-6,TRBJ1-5,TGTGCCAGCAGCCCCGGGTGGGGGGTAAATCAGCCCCAGCATTTT,CASSPGWGVNQPQHF
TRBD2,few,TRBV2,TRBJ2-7,TGTGCCAGCAGTGATTTGAGACTAGCGGAGGGCTACGAGCAGTACTTC,CASSDLRLAEGYEQYF
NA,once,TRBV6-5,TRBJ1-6,TGTGCCAGCAGTTCTAATACCTATAATTCACCCCTCCACTTT,CASSSNTYNSPLHF
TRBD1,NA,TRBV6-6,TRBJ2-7,TGTGCCAGCAGAATGGGACAGGGTTCTTACGAGCAGTACTTC,CASRMGQGSYEQYF
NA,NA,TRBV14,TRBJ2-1,TGTGCCAGCAGCCAAGATGCCCGGGACGAGCAGTTCTTC,CASSQDARDEQFF
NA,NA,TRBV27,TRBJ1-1,TGTGCCAGCAGTTTAAGGCCGGCATTAGGCACTGAAGCTTTCTTT,CASSLRPALGTEAFF
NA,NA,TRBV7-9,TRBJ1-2,TGTGCCAGCAGCCAAACAGGGCTCGATGGCTACACCTTC,CASSQTGLDGYTF
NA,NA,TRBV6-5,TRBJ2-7,TGTGCCAGCAGTTACGAAGGAGGGGATCCCTACGAGCAGTACTTC,CASSYEGGDPYEQYF
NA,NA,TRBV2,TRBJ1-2,TGTGCCAGCAGGACCTACTCCAACTATGGCTACACCTTC,CASRTYSNYGYTF
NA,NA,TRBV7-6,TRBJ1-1,TGTGCCAGCAGTTTCTCTGGGGGCTCTGAAGCTTTCTTT,CASSFSGGSEAFF
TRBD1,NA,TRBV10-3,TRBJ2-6,TGTGCCATCAGTGGGCCAGGGGGCGCTGGGGCCAACGTCCTGACTTTC,CAISGPGGAGANVLTF
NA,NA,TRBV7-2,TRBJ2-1,TGTGCCAGCAGCTTTGAGACCTACAATGAGCAGTTCTTC,CASSFETYNEQFF
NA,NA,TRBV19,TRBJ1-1,TGTGCCAGTAGTATTGAGGGTATGAACACTGAAGCTTTCTTT,CASSIEGMNTEAFF
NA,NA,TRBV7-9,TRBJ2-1,TGTGCCAGCAGCGCAGCTAGATCCGTCTTATACAATGAGCAGTTCTTC,CASSAARSVLYNEQFF
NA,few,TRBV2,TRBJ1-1,TGTGCCAGCAGTGAGCTGGGGAACACTGAAGCTTTCTTT,CASSELGNTEAFF
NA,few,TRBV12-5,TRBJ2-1,TGTGCTAGTGGTACGGGCGGGAACTACAATGAGCAGTTCTTC,CASGTGGNYNEQFF
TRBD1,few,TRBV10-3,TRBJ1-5,TGTGCCATCAGGGGGGACAGTAGCAATCAGCCCCAGCATTTT,CAIRGDSSNQPQHF
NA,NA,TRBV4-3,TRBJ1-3,TGCGCCAGCAGCCAAGGGGGAGGCGCGTTCGCGCAGGGAAACACCATATATTTT,CASSQGGGAFAQGNTIYF
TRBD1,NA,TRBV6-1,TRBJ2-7,TGTGCCAGCAGTGGTTTAGTGACAGGGGGCTTCTACGAGCAGTACTTC,CASSGLVTGGFYEQYF
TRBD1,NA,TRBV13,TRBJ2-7,TGTGCCAGCAGCAAGGACAGGGTCTACGAGCAGTACTTC,CASSKDRVYEQYF
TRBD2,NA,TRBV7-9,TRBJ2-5,TGTGCCAGCAGCTTAGCCGGACTAGCGGGGGAGACCCAGTACTTC,CASSLAGLAGETQYF
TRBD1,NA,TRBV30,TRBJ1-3,TGTGCCTGGGGGGACAGATTCTTCGACTCTGGAAACACCATATATTTT,CAWGDRFFDSGNTIYF
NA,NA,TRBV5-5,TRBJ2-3,TGTGCCAGCAGCTCCCCCAGGGGTCCCGGCACAGATACGCAGTATTTT,CASSSPRGPGTDTQYF
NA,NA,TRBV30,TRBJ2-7,TGTGCCTGGACTTCTGGCGCAGGGGCATACGAGCAGTACTTC,CAWTSGAGAYEQYF
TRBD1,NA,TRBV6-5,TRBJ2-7,TGTGCCAGCAGAATGGGACAGGGTTCTTACGAGCAGTACTTC,CASRMGQGSYEQYF
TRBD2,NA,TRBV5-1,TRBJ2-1,TGCGCCAGCAGCTTGGCGGGACTAGCGGGTGGTGAGCAGTTCTTC,CASSLAGLAGGEQFF
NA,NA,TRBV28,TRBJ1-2,TGTGCCAGCAGTCCAGGGGCAGATCAGATCCCTAACTATGGCTACACCTTC,CASSPGADQIPNYGYTF